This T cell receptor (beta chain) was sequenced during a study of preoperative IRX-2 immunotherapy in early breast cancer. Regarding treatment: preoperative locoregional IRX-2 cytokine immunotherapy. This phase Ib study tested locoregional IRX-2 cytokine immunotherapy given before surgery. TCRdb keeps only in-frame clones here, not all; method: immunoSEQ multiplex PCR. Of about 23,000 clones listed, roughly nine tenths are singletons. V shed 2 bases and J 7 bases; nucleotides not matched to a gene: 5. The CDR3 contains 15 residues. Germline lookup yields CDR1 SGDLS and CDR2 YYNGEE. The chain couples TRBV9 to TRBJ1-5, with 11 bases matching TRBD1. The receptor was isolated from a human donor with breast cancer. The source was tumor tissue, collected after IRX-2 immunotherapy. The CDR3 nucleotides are TGTGCCAGCAGCGTTACCGGGACAGGGGGACAGCCCCAGCATTTT. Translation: CASSVTGTGGQPQHF.